Listed below are T cell receptor beta chains from one sample, sequenced in a study of cytomegalovirus exposure and HLA in healthy donors. Assay used: immunoSEQ multiplex PCR; TCRdb lists only in-frame clones, some missing. The table lists around 140,000 clones, 60% to 80% of them singletons. Sequencing was carried out using PBMCs. All receptors come from a woman in her sixties or seventies in good health and CMV-seronegative. Both conserved end residues are part of each CDR3. The order of the fields is J gene, clone size, V gene, D gene, CDR3 protein, CDR3 DNA. The D gene is left open where the match is weak. Clone size, where shown, is once, few, many, or a class for clones that have expanded.

J: TRBJ2-1; size: -; V: TRBV4-1; D: -; CDR3: CASSPRFSSRYNEQFF; DNA: TGCGCCAGCAGTCCTAGGTTTTCTTCCCGATACAATGAGCAGTTCTTC
J: TRBJ1-1; size: -; V: TRBV27; D: -; CDR3: CASSTNRGVNTEAFF; DNA: TGTGCCAGCAGTACAAATCGCGGGGTGAACACTGAAGCTTTCTTT
J: TRBJ1-1; size: -; V: TRBV10-3; D: -; CDR3: CAISETDGGSEAFF; DNA: TGTGCCATCAGTGAGACCGACGGGGGGTCTGAAGCTTTCTTT
J: TRBJ2-1; size: once; V: TRBV18; D: -; CDR3: CASSLDLGEQFF; DNA: TGTGCCAGCTCACTGGACTTAGGGGAGCAGTTCTTC
J: TRBJ2-3; size: -; V: TRBV15; D: -; CDR3: CATSRDSALNRIPSTDTQYF; DNA: TGTGCCACCAGCAGAGATTCCGCCTTGAACAGGATCCCCAGCACAGATACGCAGTATTTT
J: TRBJ2-7; size: -; V: TRBV10-3; D: TRBD2; CDR3: CAISERVAGDYEQYF; DNA: TGTGCCATCAGTGAAAGAGTAGCGGGAGACTACGAGCAGTACTTC
J: TRBJ1-4; size: -; V: TRBV19; D: -; CDR3: CASSTRGTVGEKLFF; DNA: TGTGCCAGTAGTACTCGGGGTACCGTAGGTGAAAAACTGTTTTTT
J: TRBJ1-1; size: -; V: TRBV5-1; D: TRBD1; CDR3: CASSLGFGTGGARDTEAFF; DNA: TGCGCCAGCAGCTTGGGGTTTGGCACAGGGGGAGCTCGGGACACTGAAGCTTTCTTT
J: TRBJ1-1; size: -; V: TRBV7-6; D: TRBD1; CDR3: CATGGTGGWAGNTEAFF; DNA: TGTGCCACAGGGGGCACAGGGGGCTGGGCTGGGAACACTGAAGCTTTCTTT
J: TRBJ2-1; size: few; V: TRBV5-1; D: TRBD1; CDR3: CASSLTGGGNEQFF; DNA: TGCGCCAGCAGCTTAACAGGGGGTGGGAATGAGCAGTTCTTC
J: TRBJ1-6; size: few; V: TRBV28; D: -; CDR3: CASSFSIRVALHF; DNA: TGTGCCAGCAGTTTCTCAATCCGGGTCGCCCTCCACTTT